The clone carrying this TCR beta chain has at least ten counts. Its specificity is not known. The data were obtained in a study of regulatory T cells in long-lasting Graves disease. Findings and limits, study-wide: Persistent disease preferred TRBV28, TRBJ1-2 and TRBJ2-5.

The CDR3 runs to 14 residues. Trimming took off 10 bases at V and 3 bases at J, with 18 bases between the two ends. Germline CDR1 MDHEN, CDR2 SYDVKM. Time point specified: newly diagnosed GD, antithyroid drugs for less than 3 months. PBMCs were the source of the RNA used for TCR sequencing. Researchers made TCR beta libraries by using iRepertoire HTBI primers and running Arm-PCR on CDR3 regions. From the multiplex PCR reads, TCRdb called clonotypes with MiXCR, one entry per CDR3 protein. The sample records about 620,000 distinct CDR3 sequences, roughly 15% being singletons. These same data were also listed under a study on T cells in Graves' hyperthyroidism and ophthalmopathy. That publication notes: Used for diagnoses were clinical symptoms, serum thyroxine and TRAb, thyroid ultrasound and orbital computed tomography. Peripheral blood also featured most of the thyroid clonotypes expanded above 0.001.

The chain is built from TRBV28 and TRBJ1-2; weak D call: TRBD1 (5 bases). The source was peripheral blood mononuclear cells (PBMCs), collected at new diagnosis, from a patient treated with antithyroid drugs. The sequence derives from a young woman with Graves disease. The CDR3 region is CAIGGGGRYYGYTF. In DNA form, the CDR3 reads TGTGCCATCGGTGGCGGGGGACGCTACTATGGCTACACCTTC.